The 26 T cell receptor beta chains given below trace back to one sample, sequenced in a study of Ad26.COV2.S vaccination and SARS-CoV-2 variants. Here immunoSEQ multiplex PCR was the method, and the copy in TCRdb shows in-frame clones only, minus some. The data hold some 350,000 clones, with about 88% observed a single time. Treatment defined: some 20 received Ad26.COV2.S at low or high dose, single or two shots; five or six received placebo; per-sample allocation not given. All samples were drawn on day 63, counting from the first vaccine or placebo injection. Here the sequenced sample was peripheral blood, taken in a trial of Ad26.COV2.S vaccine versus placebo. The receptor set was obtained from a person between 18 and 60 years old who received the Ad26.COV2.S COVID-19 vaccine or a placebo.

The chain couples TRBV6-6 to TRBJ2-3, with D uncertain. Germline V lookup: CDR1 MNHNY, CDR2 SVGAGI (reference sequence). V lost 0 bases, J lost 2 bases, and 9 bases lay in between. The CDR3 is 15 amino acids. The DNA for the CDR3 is TGTGCCAGCAGTTACTCCAGGACCCCCACAGATACGCAGTATTTT. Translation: CASSYSRTPTDTQYF.

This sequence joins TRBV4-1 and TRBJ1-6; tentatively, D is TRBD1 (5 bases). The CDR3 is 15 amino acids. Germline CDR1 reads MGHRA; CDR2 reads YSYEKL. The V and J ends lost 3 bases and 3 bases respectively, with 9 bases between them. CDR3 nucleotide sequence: TGCGCCAGCAGCCACGGGGGGAGCTATAATTCACCCCTCCACTTT. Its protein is CASSHGGSYNSPLHF.

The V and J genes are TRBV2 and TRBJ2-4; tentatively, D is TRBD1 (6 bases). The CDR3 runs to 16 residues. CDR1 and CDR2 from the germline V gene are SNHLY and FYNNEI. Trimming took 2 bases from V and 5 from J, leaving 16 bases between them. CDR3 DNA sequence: TGTGCCAGCAGTGAAACAGGGTTGTTATTGGAAAACATTCAGTACTTC. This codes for CASSETGLLLENIQYF.

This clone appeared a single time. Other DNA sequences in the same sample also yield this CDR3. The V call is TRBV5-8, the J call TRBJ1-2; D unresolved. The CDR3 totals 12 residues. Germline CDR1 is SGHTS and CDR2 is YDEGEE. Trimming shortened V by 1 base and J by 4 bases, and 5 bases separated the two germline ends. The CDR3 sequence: CASSLSGYGYTF. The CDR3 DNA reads TGTGCCAGCAGCTTGAGCGGCTATGGCTACACCTTC.

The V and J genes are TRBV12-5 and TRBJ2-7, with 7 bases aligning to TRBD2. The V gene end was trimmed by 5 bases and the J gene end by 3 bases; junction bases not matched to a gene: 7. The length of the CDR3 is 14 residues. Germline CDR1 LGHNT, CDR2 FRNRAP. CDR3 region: CASGPWGGSYEQYF. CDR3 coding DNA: TGTGCTAGTGGTCCCTGGGGAGGGAGCTACGAGCAGTACTTC. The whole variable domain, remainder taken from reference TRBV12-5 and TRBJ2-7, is DARVTQTPRHKVTEMGQEVTMRCQPILGHNTVFWYRQTMMQGLELLAYFRNRAPLDDSGMPKDRFSAEMPDATLATLKIQPSEPRDSAVYFCASGPWGGSYEQYFGPGTRLTVT.

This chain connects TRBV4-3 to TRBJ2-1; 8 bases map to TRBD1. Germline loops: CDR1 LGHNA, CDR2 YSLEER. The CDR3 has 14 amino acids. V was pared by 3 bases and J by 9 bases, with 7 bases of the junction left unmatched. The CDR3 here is CASSQEDRVGEQFF. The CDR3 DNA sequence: TGCGCCAGCAGCCAGGAGGACAGGGTTGGTGAGCAGTTCTTC.

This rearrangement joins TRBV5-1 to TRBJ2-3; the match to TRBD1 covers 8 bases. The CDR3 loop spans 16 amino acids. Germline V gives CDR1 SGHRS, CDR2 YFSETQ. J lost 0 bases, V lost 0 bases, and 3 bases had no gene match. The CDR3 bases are TGCGCCAGCAGCTTGGGCAGGGGGCTAAGCACAGATACGCAGTATTTT. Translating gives CASSLGRGLSTDTQYF.

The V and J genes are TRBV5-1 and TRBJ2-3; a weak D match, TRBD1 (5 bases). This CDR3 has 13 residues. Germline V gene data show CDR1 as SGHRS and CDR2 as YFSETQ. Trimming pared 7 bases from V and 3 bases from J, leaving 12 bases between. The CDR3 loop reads CASSPRATDTQYF. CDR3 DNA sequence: TGCGCCAGCTCTCCCAGGGCTACAGATACGCAGTATTTT.

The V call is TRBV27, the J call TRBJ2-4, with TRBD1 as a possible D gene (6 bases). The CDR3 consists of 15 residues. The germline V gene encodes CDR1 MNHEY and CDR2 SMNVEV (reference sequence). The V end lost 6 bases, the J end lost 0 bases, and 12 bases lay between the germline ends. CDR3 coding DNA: TGTGCCAGCAGACAGGGCCTTCTAGCCAAAAACATTCAGTACTTC. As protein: CASRQGLLAKNIQYF.

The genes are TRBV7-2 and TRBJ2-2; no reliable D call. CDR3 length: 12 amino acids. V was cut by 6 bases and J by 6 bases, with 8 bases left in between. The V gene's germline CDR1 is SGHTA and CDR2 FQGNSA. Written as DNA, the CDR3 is TGTGCCAGCAGTCCCCGTGCCGGGGAGCTGTTTTTT. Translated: CASSPRAGELFF.

The CDR3 DNA reads as TGTGCCAGCAGTCGGACACCGAACACTGAAGCTTTCTTT. Its protein product is CASSRTPNTEAFF. V gene TRBV2 combines with J gene TRBJ1-1, with D perhaps TRBD1 (5 bases). V lost 5 bases and J lost 1, with 8 bases in between. The germline V gene has CDR1 SNHLY and CDR2 FYNNEI. CDR3 size: 13 residues.

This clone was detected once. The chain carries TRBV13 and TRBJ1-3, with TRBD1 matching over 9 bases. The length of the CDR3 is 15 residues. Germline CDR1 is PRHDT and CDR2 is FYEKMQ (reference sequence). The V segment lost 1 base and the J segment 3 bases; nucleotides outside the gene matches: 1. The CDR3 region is CASSLDRGHGNTIYF. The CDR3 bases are TGTGCCAGCAGCTTAGACAGGGGGCATGGAAACACCATATATTTT.

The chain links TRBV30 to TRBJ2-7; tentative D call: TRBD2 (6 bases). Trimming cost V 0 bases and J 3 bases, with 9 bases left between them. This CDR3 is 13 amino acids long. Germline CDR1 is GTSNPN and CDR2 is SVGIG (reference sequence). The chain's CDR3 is CAWSVGGDYEQYF. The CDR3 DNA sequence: TGTGCCTGGAGTGTAGGAGGGGACTACGAGCAGTACTTC.

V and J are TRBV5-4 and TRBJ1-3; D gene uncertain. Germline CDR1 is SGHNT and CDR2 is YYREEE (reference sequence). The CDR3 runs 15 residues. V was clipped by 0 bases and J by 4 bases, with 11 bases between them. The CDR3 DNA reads TGTGCCAGCAGCTTGGGTTATGGGTCCGGAAACACCATATATTTT. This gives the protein CASSLGYGSGNTIYF.

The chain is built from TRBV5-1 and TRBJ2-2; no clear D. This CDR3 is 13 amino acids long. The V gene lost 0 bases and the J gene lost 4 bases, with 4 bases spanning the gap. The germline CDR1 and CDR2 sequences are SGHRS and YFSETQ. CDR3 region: CASSLDPTGELFF. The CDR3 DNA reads TGCGCCAGCAGCTTGGACCCCACCGGGGAGCTGTTTTTT.

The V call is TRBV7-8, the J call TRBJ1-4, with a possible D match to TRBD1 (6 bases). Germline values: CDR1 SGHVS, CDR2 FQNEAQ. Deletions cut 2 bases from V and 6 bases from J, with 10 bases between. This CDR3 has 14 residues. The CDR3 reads CASSLQGRDEKLFF. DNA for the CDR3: TGTGCCAGCAGCTTACAGGGGAGGGATGAAAAACTGTTTTTT.

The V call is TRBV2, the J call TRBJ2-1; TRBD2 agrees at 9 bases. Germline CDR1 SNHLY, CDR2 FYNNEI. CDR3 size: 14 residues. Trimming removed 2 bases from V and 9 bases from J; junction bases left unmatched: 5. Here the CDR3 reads CASSERGRAGEQFF. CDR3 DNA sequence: TGTGCCAGCAGTGAACGCGGGAGGGCCGGTGAGCAGTTCTTC.

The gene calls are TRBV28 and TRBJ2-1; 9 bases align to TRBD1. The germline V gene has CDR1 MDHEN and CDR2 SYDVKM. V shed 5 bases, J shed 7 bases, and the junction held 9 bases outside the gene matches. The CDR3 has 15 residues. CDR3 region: CASSRPGQGVNEQFF. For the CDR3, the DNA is TGTGCCAGCAGTCGGCCGGGACAGGGAGTGAATGAGCAGTTCTTC.

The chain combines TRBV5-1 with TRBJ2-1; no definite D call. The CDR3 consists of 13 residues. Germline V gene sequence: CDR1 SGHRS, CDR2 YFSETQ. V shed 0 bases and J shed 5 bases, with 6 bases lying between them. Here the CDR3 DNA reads TGCGCCAGCAGCTTGGTCCCTGACAATGAGCAGTTCTTC. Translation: CASSLVPDNEQFF.

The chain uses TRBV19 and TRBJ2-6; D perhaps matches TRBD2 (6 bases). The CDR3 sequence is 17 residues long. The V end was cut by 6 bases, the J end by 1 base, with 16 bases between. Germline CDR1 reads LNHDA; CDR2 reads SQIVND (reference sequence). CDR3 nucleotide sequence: TGTGCCAGTAGCTGGCAGGGACTCCTTTCTGGGGCCAACGTCCTGACTTTC. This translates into CASSWQGLLSGANVLTF.

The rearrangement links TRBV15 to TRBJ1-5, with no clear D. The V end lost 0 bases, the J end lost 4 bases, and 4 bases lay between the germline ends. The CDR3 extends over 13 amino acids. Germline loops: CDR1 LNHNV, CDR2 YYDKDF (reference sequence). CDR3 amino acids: CATSRDQNQPQHF. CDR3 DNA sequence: TGTGCCACCAGCAGAGACCAGAATCAGCCCCAGCATTTT.

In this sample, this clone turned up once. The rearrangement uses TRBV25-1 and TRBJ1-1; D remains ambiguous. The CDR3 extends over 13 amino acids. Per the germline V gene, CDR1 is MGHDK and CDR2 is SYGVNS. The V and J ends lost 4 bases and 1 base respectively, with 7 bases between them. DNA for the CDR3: TGTGCCAGCAGTGGACGCGGGAACACTGAAGCTTTCTTT. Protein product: CASSGRGNTEAFF. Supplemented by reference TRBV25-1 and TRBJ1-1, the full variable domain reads EADIYQTPRYLVIGTGKKITLECSQTMGHDKMYWYQQDPGMELHLIHYSYGVNSTEKGDLSSESTVSRIRTEHFPLTLESARPSHTSQYLCASSGRGNTEAFFGQGTRLTVV.

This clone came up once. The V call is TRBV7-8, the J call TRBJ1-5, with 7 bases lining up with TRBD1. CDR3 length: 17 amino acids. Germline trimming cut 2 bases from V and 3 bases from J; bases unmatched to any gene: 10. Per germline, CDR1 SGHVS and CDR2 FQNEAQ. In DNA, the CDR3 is TGTGCCAGCAGCTTACCGACAGGGAGTAGTTCCAATCAGCCCCAGCATTTT. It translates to CASSLPTGSSSNQPQHF.

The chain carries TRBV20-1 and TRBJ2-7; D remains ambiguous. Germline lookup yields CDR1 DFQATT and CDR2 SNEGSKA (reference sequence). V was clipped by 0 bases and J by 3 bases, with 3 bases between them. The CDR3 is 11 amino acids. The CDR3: CSARDYYEQYF. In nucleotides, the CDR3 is TGCAGTGCTAGAGACTACTACGAGCAGTACTTC.

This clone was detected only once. The DNA of the CDR3 is TGTGCCAGCAGCCCCACGACAGGGATGATCAACGAGCAGTACTTC. It translates to CASSPTTGMINEQYF. This chain joins TRBV5-5 and TRBJ2-7; 7 bases map to TRBD1. Germline V CDR1 and CDR2: SGHKS, YYEKEE (reference sequence). The J segment lost 5 bases and the V segment lost 4 bases, leaving 12 bases of the junction unmatched. The CDR3 spans 15 residues.

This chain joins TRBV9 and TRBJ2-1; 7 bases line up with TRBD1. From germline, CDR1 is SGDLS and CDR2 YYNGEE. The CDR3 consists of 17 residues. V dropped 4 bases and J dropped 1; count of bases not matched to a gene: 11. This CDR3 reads CASSPTEGAMSYNEQFF. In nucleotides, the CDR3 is TGTGCCAGCAGCCCCACCGAGGGGGCGATGTCCTACAATGAGCAGTTCTTC.